Listed here are 25 T cell receptor beta chains from one sample, sequenced in a study of blood T cell repertoires in COVID-19. Clones were read by immunoSEQ multiplex PCR, and TCRdb kept only the in-frame ones, dropping some. The data contain 240,000 or so clones, 75% to 90% of them singletons. Sequencing was done on a sample of PBMCs or T cells enriched from blood (not recorded which). These receptor sequences come from a man between 35 and 55 years old who had recovered from COVID-19.

This CDR3 reads CASSQRFGSHLLRGGYTF. DNA of the CDR3: TGCGCCAGCAGCCAACGATTCGGGTCACACCTGCTCCGGGGTGGCTACACCTTC. V usage is TRBV4-3 and J usage is TRBJ1-2; D unresolved. Trimming took 2 bases from V and 7 from J, leaving 26 bases between them. The CDR3 is 18 residues long. Per germline, CDR1 LGHNA and CDR2 YSLEER.

The gene calls are TRBV29-1 and TRBJ2-7; TRBD1 aligns across 9 bases. Germline CDR1 reads SQVTM; CDR2 reads ANQGSEA. The CDR3 extends over 15 amino acids. The junction had 8 bases not matched to a gene; V was cut back by 5 bases and J by 0 bases. The CDR3 DNA sequence: TGCAGCGTTCAGGCTGCGACAGGGGGCTCCTACGAGCAGTACTTC. It translates to CSVQAATGGSYEQYF.

The genes are TRBV19 and TRBJ2-1, with D unresolved. The V end was cut by 1 base, the J end by 3 bases, with 16 bases between. The germline V gene encodes CDR1 LNHDA and CDR2 SQIVND (reference sequence). The CDR3 runs 17 residues. CDR3 amino acids: CASSIVTGHTYYNEQFF. CDR3 nucleotides: TGTGCCAGTAGTATAGTTACGGGTCACACCTACTACAATGAGCAGTTCTTC.

CDR3 DNA sequence: TGTGCCAGCAGCCTCGGGACAGCGGATAGCAATCAGCCCCAGCATTTT. Protein: CASSLGTADSNQPQHF. The V gene is TRBV28, the J gene TRBJ1-5; TRBD1 agrees at 7 bases. CDR3 size: 16 residues. The germline V gene has CDR1 MDHEN and CDR2 SYDVKM. V was pared by 6 bases and J by 0 bases, with 8 bases of the junction left unmatched.

The chain has TRBV10-3 and TRBJ1-2; 10 positions agree with TRBD1. CDR1 is ENHRY and CDR2 is SYGVKD in the germline V gene. The CDR3 is 16 amino acids. The junction had 15 bases not matched to a gene; V was cut back by 7 bases and J by 7 bases. For the CDR3, the DNA is TGTGCCATCACCATGGGGTCGACAGGGGGCTTCTTTGGCTACACCTTC. Amino acids: CAITMGSTGGFFGYTF.

The genes are TRBV6-6 and TRBJ1-4; TRBD1 agrees at 8 bases. The CDR3 contains 15 residues. With 0 bases clipped from V and 4 bases from J, the junction kept 1 base outside the gene matches. The germline V gene encodes CDR1 MNHNY and CDR2 SVGAGI (reference sequence). The CDR3 spells CASSYSRGRNEKLFF. Written as DNA, the CDR3 is TGTGCCAGCAGTTACTCCAGGGGGCGTAATGAAAAACTGTTTTTT.

The chain joins TRBV25-1 to TRBJ1-4; 8 bases fit TRBD1. Trimming removed 0 bases from V and 7 bases from J; junction bases left unmatched: 7. This CDR3 has 16 residues. Germline loops: CDR1 MGHDK, CDR2 SYGVNS. CDR3 protein: CASSEYRGQVGEKLFF. In DNA form, the CDR3 reads TGTGCCAGCAGTGAATATAGGGGACAGGTCGGTGAAAAACTGTTTTTT.

The rearrangement links TRBV12-3 or TRBV12-4 to TRBJ1-2; 7 nucleotides match TRBD1. The V and J ends lost 6 bases and 4 bases, in that order; junction bases with no gene match: 2. This CDR3 comprises 12 residues. The CDR3 reads CASRQGTYGYTF. DNA of the CDR3: TGTGCCAGCAGACAGGGGACCTATGGCTACACCTTC.

V and J are TRBV11-2 and TRBJ1-2, with TRBD1 identical over 7 bases. Losses at the gene ends were 5 bases for V and 0 bases for J; bases not matched to a gene: 3. The germline V gene encodes CDR1 SGHAT and CDR2 FQNNGV. The CDR3 covers 14 residues. The CDR3 spells CASSRQGANYGYTF. DNA of the CDR3: TGTGCCAGCAGCCGACAGGGAGCTAACTATGGCTACACCTTC. Using reference TRBV11-2 and TRBJ1-2 for the parts outside the CDR3, the full variable domain is EAGVAQSPRYKIIEKRQSVAFWCNPISGHATLYWYQQILGQGPKLLIQFQNNGVVDDSQLPKDRFSAERLKGVDSTLKIQPAKLEDSAVYLCASSRQGANYGYTFGSGTRLTVV.

The chain couples TRBV5-4 to TRBJ2-5; TRBD2 matches 7 bases. Germline CDR1 reads SGHNT; CDR2 reads YYREEE (reference sequence). The junction had 8 bases not matched to a gene; V was cut back by 3 bases and J by 3 bases. This CDR3 has 15 residues. This CDR3 reads CASSSPLGGEETQYF. As DNA, the CDR3 is TGTGCCAGCAGCTCTCCGCTTGGGGGGGAAGAGACCCAGTACTTC.

This chain joins TRBV18 and TRBJ1-1; weak D call: TRBD1 (5 bases). With 4 bases removed from V and 4 bases from J, the gap between germline ends came to 19 bases. CDR1 and CDR2 from the germline V gene are KGHSH and LQKENI. The CDR3 length is 16 residues. This chain's CDR3 is CASSLRQAGGGTEAFF. CDR3 sequence (DNA): TGTGCCAGCTCACTCCGCCAGGCGGGGGGGGGCACTGAAGCTTTCTTT.

The rearrangement links TRBV19 to TRBJ2-1; 7 nucleotides align to TRBD2. Germline V gene lookup returns CDR1 LNHDA and CDR2 SQIVND (reference sequence). The V segment lost 4 bases and the J segment 2 bases; nucleotides outside the gene matches: 5. This CDR3 comprises 15 residues. This chain's CDR3 is CASSNSGQTYNEQFF. In nucleotides, the CDR3 is TGTGCCAGTAGTAATAGCGGGCAAACCTACAATGAGCAGTTCTTC.

The V and J genes are TRBV2 and TRBJ2-2; D is uncertain. Per the germline V gene, CDR1 is SNHLY and CDR2 is FYNNEI. V lost 7 bases to trimming and J lost 1 base, with 7 bases between them. This CDR3 is built from 13 residues. CDR3 DNA: TGTGCCAGCACCCGCAGGAACACCGGGGAGCTGTTTTTT. Its protein product is CASTRRNTGELFF.

The CDR3 sequence: CASSPREGPYEQYF. In DNA form, the CDR3 reads TGTGCCAGCAGCCCCAGGGAGGGGCCCTACGAGCAGTACTTC. The chain joins TRBV3-1 (or the pseudogene TRBV3-2) to TRBJ2-7; 7 nucleotides agree with TRBD2. The CDR3 spans 14 residues. Germline V gives CDR1 LGHDT, CDR2 YNNKEL (reference sequence). V trimming: 4 bases; J trimming: 2 bases; junction bases outside the gene matches: 5.

V is TRBV19 and J is TRBJ1-3; the D is unclear. The length of the CDR3 is 15 residues. Germline lookup yields CDR1 LNHDA and CDR2 SQIVND (reference sequence). V lost 3 bases and J 0 bases, leaving 9 bases between the germline ends. The CDR3 protein is CASSMRGYSGNTIYF. The DNA of the CDR3 is TGTGCCAGTAGTATGCGGGGATACTCTGGAAACACCATATATTTT. Supplemented by reference TRBV19 and TRBJ1-3, the full variable domain reads DGGITQSPKYLFRKEGQNVTLSCEQNLNHDAMYWYRQDPGQGLRLIYYSQIVNDFQKGDIAEGYSVSREKKESFPLTVTSAQKNPTAFYLCASSMRGYSGNTIYFGEGSWLTVV.

CDR3 sequence reads: CASSYLGQGGTEAFF. The CDR3, as DNA: TGTGCCAGCAGTTACTTAGGACAGGGTGGTACTGAAGCTTTCTTT. The rearrangement links TRBV6-5 to TRBJ1-1; 8 nucleotides agree with TRBD1. The CDR3 loop spans 15 amino acids. V trimming: 1 base; J trimming: 5 bases; junction bases outside the gene matches: 6. The V gene's germline CDR1 is MNHEY and CDR2 SVGAGI.

The table lists this clone with a count of one. The rearrangement uses TRBV29-1 and TRBJ1-2, with D possibly TRBD1 on 5 matching bases. CDR1 is SQVTM, CDR2 ANQGSEA, per germline. The CDR3 length is 14 residues. V lost 3 bases and J 7 bases, leaving 18 bases between the germline ends. CDR3 loop: CSVESLVGVVGYTF. Here the CDR3 DNA reads TGCAGCGTTGAGTCACTCGTAGGGGTGGTTGGCTACACCTTC. The entire variable domain, with the rest obtained from reference TRBV29-1 and TRBJ1-2, is as follows: SAVISQKPSRDICQRGTSLTIQCQVDSQVTMMFWYRQQPGQSLTLIATANQGSEATYESGFVIDKFPISRPNLTFSTLTVSNMSPEDSSIYLCSVESLVGVVGYTFGSGTRLTVV.

V gene TRBV9 combines with J gene TRBJ1-4; D is unclear. The CDR3 extends over 20 amino acids. The V and J ends lost 0 bases and 2 bases respectively, with 23 bases between them. Looked up from germline, CDR1 is SGDLS and CDR2 is YYNGEE. In DNA, the CDR3 is TGTGCCAGCAGCGTAGACATCGAGGTGCAGTACGACTTCACTAATGAAAAACTGTTTTTT. Translating gives CASSVDIEVQYDFTNEKLFF.

The V and J genes are TRBV18 and TRBJ1-1; 8 bases line up with TRBD1. This CDR3 comprises 12 residues. The V gene end was trimmed by 5 bases and the J gene end by 8 bases; junction bases not matched to a gene: 4. The germline CDR1 and CDR2 sequences are KGHSH and LQKENI. In DNA, the CDR3 is TGTGCCAGCTCATCAGACAGGGGAGAAGCTTTCTTT. Amino acids: CASSSDRGEAFF.

The CDR3 sequence: CASSRQGVTEAFF. The DNA of the CDR3 is TGTGCCAGTAGTAGACAGGGAGTCACTGAAGCTTTCTTT. The chain links TRBV19 to TRBJ1-1; 7 bases are a match to TRBD1. The V gene end was trimmed by 4 bases and the J gene end by 4 bases; junction bases not matched to a gene: 3. This CDR3 is 13 amino acids long. CDR1 and CDR2 from the germline V gene are LNHDA and SQIVND (reference sequence).

The V and J genes are TRBV5-1 and TRBJ1-6; TRBD1 might be the D (5 bases). CDR1 and CDR2 (germline): SGHRS, YFSETQ. The CDR3 consists of 13 residues. The germline V and J ends were trimmed by 4 bases and 8 bases, with 10 bases remaining between them. The chain's CDR3 is CASSRDSYSPLHF. The DNA for the CDR3 is TGCGCCAGCAGCCGGGACTCGTATTCACCCCTCCACTTT.

The chain recombines TRBV2 with TRBJ2-7, with 8 positions matching TRBD1. This CDR3 spans 14 amino acids. In germline, CDR1 is SNHLY, CDR2 FYNNEI. The junction had 2 bases not matched to a gene; V was cut back by 1 base and J by 3 bases. The CDR3 nucleotides read TGTGCCAGCAGTGAAGGACAGGGGTTCTACGAGCAGTACTTC. Encoded protein: CASSEGQGFYEQYF.

Concerning this clone itself: Other DNA variants within this sample encode the same CDR3. The chain recombines TRBV18 with TRBJ1-4; possibly TRBD1 for D (5 bases). CDR1 and CDR2 from the germline V gene are KGHSH and LQKENI. This CDR3 contains 14 residues. V was cut by 2 bases and J by 4 bases, with 8 bases left in between. CDR3: CASSPGQGNEKLFF. The CDR3 DNA is TGTGCCAGCTCACCAGGGCAGGGTAATGAAAAACTGTTTTTT.

The chain links TRBV7-2 to TRBJ2-3; possible D gene TRBD2, 6 bases. With 2 bases removed from V and 1 base from J, the gap between germline ends came to 10 bases. The CDR3 spans 15 residues. The germline V gene encodes CDR1 SGHTA and CDR2 FQGNSA. CDR3 DNA sequence: TGTGCCAGCAGCTTAAGGGGAGGCGGCACAGATACGCAGTATTTT. Residues: CASSLRGGGTDTQYF.

The V gene is TRBV5-1, the J gene TRBJ1-3; no clear D gene. Germline loops: CDR1 SGHRS, CDR2 YFSETQ. The V and J ends lost 1 base and 4 bases respectively, with 12 bases between them. The CDR3 totals 15 residues. Written as DNA, the CDR3 is TGCGCCAGCAGCTTGTACGGAGACGTAGGAAACACCATATATTTT. It codes for CASSLYGDVGNTIYF.